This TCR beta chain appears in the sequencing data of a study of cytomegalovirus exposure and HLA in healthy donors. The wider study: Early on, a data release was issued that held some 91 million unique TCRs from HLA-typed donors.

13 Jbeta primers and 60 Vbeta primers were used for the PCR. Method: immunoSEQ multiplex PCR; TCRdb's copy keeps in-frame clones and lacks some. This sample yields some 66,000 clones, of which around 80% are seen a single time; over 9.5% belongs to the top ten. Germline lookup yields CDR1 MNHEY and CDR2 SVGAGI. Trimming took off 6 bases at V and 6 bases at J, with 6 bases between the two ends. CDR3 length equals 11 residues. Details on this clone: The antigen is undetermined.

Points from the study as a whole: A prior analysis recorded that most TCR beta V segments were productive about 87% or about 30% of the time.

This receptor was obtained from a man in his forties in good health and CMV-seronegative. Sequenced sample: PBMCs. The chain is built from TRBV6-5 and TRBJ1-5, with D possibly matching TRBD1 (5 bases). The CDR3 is CASRGGQPQHF. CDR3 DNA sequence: TGTGCCAGCAGGGGGGGTCAGCCCCAGCATTTT.